This T cell receptor beta chain was profiled in a study of T cell repertoires in ileal Crohn's disease. Trimming pared 2 bases from V and 2 bases from J, leaving 10 bases between. The CDR3 contains 15 residues. CDR1 is MNHEY and CDR2 is SVGAGI in the germline V gene. Here immunoSEQ multiplex PCR was the method, and the copy in TCRdb shows in-frame clones only, minus some. In the table there are about 3,600 clones, 70% to 80% of which are singletons. V usage is TRBV6-5 and J usage is TRBJ2-4; D may be TRBD2 (6 bases). The sequencing input was ileal tissue. The clonotype was recovered from an adult with Crohn's disease. CDR3 DNA: TGTGCCAGCAGTTACGGAGGGGCAACCAAAAACATTCAGTACTTC. It codes for CASSYGGATKNIQYF.